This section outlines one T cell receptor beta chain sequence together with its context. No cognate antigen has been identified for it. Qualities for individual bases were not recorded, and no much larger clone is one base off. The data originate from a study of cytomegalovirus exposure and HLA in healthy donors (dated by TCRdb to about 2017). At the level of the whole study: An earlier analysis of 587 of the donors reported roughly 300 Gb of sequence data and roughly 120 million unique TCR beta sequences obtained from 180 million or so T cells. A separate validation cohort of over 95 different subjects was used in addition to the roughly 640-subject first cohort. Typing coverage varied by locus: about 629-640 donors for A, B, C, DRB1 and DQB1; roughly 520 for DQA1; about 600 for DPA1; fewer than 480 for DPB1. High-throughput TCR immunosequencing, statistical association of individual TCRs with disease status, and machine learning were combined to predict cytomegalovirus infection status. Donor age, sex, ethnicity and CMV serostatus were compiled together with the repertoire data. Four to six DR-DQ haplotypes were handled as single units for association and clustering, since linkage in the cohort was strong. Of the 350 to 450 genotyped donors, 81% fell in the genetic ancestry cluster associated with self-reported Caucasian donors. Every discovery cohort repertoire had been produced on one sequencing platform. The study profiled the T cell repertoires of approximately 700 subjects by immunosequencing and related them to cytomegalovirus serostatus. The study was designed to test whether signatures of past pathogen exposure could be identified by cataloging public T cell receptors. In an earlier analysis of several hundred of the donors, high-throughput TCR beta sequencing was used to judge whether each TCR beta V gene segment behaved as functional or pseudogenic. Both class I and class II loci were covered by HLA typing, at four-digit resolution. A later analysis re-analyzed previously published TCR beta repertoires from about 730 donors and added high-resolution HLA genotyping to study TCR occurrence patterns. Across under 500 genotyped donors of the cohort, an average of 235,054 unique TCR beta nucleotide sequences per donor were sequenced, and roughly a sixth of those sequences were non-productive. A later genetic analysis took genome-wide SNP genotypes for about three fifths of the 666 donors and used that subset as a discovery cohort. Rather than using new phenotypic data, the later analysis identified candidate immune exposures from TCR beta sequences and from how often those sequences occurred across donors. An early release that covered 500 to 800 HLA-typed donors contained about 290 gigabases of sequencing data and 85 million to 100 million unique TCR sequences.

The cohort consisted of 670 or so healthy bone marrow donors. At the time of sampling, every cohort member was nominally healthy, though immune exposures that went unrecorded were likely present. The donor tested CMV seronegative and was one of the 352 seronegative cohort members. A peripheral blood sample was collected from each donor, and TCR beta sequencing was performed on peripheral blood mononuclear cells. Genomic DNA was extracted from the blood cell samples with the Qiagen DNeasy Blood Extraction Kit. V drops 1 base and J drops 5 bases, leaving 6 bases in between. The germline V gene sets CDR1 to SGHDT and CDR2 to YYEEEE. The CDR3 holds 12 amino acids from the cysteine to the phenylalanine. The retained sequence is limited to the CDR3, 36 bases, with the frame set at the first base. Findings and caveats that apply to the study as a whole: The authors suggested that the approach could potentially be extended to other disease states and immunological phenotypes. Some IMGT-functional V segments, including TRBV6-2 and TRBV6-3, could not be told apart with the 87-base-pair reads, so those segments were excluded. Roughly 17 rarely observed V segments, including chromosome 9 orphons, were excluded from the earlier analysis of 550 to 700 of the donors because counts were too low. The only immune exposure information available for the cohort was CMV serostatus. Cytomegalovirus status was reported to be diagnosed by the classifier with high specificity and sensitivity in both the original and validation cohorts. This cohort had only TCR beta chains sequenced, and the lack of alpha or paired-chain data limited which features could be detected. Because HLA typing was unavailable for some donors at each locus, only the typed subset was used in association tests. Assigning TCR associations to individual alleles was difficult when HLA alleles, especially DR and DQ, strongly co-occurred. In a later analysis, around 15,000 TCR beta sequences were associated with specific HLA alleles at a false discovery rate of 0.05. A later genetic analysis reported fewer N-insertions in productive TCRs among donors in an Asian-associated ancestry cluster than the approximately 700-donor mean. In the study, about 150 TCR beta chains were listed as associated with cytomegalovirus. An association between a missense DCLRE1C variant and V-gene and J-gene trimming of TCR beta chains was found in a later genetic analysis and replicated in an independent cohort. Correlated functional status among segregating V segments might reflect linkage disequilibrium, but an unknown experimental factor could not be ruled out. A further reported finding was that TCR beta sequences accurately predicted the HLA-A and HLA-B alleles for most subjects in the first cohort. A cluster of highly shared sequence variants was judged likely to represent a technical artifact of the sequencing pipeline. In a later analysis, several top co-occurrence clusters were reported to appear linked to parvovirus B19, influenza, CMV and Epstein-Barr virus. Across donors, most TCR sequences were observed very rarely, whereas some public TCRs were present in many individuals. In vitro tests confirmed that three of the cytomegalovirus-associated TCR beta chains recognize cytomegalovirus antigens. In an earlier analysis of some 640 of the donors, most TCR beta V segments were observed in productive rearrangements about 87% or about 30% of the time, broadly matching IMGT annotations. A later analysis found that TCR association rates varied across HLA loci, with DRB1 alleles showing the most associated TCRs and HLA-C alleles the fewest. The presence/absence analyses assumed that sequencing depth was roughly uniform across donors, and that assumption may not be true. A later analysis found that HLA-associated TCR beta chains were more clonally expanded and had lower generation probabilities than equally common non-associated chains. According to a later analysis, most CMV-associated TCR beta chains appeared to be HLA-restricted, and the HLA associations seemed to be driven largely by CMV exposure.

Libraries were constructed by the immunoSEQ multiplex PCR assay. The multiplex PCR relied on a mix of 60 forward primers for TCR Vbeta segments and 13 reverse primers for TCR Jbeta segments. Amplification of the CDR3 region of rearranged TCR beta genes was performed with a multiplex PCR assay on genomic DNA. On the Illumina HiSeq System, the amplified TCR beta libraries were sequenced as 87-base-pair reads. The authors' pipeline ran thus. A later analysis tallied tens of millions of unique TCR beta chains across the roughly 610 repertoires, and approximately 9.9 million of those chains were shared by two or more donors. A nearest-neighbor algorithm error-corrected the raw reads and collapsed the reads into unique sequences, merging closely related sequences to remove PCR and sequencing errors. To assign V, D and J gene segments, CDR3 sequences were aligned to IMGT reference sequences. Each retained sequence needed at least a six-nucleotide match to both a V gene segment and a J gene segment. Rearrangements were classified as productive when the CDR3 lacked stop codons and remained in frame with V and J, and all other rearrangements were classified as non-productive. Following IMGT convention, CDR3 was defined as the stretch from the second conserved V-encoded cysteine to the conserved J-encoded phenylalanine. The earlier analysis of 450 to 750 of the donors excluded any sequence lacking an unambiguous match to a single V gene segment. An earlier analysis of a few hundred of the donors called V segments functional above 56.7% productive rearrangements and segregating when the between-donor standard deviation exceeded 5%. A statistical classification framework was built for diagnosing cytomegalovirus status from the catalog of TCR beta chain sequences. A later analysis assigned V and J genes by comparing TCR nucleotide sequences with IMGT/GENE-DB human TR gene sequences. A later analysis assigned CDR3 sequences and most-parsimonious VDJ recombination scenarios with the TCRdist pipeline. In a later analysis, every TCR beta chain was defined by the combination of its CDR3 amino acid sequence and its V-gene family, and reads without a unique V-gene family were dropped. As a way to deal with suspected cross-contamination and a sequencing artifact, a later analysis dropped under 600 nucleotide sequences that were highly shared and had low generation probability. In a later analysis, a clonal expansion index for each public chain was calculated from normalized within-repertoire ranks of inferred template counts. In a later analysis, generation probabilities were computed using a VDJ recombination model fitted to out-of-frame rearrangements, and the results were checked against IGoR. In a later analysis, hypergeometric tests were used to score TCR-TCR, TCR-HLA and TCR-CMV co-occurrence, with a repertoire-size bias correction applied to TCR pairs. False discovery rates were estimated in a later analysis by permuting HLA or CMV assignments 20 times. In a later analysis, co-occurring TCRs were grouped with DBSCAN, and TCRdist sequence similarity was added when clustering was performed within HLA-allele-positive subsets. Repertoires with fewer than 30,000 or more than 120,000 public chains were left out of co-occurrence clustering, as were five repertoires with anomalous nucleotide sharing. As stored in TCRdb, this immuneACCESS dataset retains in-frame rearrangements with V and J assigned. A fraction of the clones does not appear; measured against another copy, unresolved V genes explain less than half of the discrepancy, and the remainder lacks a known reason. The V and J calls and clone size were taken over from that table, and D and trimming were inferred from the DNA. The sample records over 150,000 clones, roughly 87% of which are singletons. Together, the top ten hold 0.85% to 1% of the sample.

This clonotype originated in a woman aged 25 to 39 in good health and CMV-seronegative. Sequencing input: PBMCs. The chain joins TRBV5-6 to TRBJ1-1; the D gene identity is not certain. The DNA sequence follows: TGTGCCAGCAGCTTGTTCTCGACTGAAGCTTTCTTT. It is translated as CASSLFSTEAFF. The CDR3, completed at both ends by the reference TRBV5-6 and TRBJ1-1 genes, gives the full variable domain DAGVTQSPTHLIKTRGQQVTLRCSPKSGHDTVSWYQQALGQGPQFIFQYYEEEERQRGNFPDRFSGHQFPNYSSELNVNALLLGDSALYLCASSLFSTEAFFGQGTRLTVV.